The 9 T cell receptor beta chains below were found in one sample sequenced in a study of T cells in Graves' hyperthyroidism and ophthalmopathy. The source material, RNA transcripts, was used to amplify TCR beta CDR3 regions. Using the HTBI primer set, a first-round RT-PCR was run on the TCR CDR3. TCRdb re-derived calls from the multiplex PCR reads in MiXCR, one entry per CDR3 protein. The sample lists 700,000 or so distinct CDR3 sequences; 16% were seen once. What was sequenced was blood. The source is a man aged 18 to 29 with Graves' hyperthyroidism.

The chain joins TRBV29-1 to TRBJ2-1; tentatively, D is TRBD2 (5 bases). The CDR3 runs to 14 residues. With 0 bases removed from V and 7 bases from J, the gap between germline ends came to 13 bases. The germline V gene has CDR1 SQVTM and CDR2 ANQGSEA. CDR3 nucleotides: TGCAGCGTTGAAGATACCGGGGTTCGGAATGAGCAGTTCTTC. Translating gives CSVEDTGVRNEQFF.

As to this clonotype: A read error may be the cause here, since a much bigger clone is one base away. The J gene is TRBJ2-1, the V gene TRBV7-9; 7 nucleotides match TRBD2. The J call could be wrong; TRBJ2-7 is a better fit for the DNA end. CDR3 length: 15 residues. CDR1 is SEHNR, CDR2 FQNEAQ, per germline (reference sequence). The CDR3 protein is CASSPASGPYNEQYF. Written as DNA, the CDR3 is TGTGCCAGCAGCCCCGCTAGCGGTCCCTACAATGAGCAGTACTTC.

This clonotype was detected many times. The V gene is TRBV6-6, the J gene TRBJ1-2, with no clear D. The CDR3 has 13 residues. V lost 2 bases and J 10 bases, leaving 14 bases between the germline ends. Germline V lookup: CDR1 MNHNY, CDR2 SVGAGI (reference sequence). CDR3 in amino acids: CASSYTGSGVYTF. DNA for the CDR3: TGTGCCAGCAGTTACACGGGGAGCGGGGTCTACACCTTC.

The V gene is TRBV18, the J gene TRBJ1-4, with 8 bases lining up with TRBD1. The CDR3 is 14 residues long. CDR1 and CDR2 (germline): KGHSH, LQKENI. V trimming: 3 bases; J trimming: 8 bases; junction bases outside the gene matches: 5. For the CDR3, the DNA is TGTGCCAGCTCACCCGGACAGGGTAGGGAAAAACTGTTTTTT. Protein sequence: CASSPGQGREKLFF.

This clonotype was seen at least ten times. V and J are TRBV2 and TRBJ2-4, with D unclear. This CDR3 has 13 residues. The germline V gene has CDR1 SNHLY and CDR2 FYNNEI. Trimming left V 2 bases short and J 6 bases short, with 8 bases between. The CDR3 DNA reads TGTGCCAGCAGTGAAAGCGCGGCAAACATTCAGTACTTC. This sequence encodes CASSESAANIQYF.

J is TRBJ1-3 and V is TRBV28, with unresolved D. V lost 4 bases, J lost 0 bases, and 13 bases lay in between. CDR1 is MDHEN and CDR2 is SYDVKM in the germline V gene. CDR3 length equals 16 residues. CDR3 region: CASSSPGDHSGNTIYF. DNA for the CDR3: TGTGCCAGCAGTTCTCCGGGAGACCACTCTGGAAACACCATATATTTT.

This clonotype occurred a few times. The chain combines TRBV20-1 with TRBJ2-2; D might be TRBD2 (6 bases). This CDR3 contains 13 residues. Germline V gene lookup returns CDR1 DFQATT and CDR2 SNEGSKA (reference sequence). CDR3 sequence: CREDYLYLGELFF. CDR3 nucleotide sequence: TGCAGAGAGGACTACCTGTATCTTGGGGAGCTGTTTTTT.

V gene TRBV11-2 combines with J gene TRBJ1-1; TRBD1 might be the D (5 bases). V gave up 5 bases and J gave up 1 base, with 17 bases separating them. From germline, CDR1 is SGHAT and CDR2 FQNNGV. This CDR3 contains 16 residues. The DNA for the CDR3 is TGTGCCAGCAGCCCCTATACTGGGACGGGGAACACTGAAGCTTTCTTT. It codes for CASSPYTGTGNTEAFF.

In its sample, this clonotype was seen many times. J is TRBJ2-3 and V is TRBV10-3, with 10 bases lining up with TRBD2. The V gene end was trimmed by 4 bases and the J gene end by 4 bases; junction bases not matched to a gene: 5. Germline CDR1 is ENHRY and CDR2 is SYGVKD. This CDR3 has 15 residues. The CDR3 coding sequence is TGTGCCATCAGTGGGGCGAGCGGGGGGGCAGATACGCAGTATTTT. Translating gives CAISGASGGADTQYF.